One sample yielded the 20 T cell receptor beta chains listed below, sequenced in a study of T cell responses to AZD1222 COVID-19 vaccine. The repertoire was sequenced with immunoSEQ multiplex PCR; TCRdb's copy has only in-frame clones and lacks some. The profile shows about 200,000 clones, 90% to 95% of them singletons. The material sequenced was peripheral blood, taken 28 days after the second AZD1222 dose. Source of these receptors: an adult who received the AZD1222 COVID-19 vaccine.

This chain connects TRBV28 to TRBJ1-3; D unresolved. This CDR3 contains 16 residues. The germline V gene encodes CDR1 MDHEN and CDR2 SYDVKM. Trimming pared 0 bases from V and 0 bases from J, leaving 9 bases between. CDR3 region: CASSLWERSSGNTIYF. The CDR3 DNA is TGTGCCAGCAGTTTATGGGAACGAAGCTCTGGAAACACCATATATTTT.

DNA of the CDR3: TGTGCCAGCAGCCCCTACCACAGGGGTTGGGGGGCTTTCTTT. Protein product: CASSPYHRGWGAFF. V usage is TRBV7-9 and J usage is TRBJ1-1, with TRBD1 matching over 7 bases. This CDR3 region has 14 residues. Germline V gene data show CDR1 as SEHNR and CDR2 as FQNEAQ (reference sequence). Trimming at V came to 5 bases and at J to 11 bases, leaving 14 bases not matched to a gene.

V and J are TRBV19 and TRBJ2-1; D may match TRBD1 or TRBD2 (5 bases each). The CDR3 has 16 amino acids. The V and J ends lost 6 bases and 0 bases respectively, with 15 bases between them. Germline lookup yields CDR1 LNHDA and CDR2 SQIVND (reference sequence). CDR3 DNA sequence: TGTGCCAGTAGCCCCTGGGACGGAAGCTCCTACAATGAGCAGTTCTTC. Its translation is CASSPWDGSSYNEQFF. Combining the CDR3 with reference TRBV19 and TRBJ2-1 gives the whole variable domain DGGITQSPKYLFRKEGQNVTLSCEQNLNHDAMYWYRQDPGQGLRLIYYSQIVNDFQKGDIAEGYSVSREKKESFPLTVTSAQKNPTAFYLCASSPWDGSSYNEQFFGPGTRLTVL.

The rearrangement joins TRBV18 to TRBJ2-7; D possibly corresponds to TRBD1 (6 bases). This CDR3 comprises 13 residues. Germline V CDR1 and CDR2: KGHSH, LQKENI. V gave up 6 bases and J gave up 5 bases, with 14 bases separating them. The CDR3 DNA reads TGTGCCAGCTCGTACCTACAGGGCGACGAGCAGTACTTC. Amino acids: CASSYLQGDEQYF.

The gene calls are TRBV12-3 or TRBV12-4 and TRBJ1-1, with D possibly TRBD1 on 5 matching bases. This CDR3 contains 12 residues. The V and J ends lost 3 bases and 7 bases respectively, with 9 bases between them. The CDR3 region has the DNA TGTGCCAGCAGTTTTATGGGGCGTGAAGCTTTCTTT. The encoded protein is CASSFMGREAFF.

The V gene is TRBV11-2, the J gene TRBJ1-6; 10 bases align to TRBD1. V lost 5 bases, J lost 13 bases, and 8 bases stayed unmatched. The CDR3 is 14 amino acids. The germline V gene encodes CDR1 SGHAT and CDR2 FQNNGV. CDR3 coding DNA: TGTGCCAGCAGCCCTGGGACAGGGGCGCGGCCCCTCCACTTT. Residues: CASSPGTGARPLHF.

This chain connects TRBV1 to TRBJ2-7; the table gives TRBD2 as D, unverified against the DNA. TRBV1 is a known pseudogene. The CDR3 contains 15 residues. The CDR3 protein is CTRTSGGHISYEQYF. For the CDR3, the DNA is TGCACCCGGACTAGCGGGGGGCACATCTCCTACGAGCAGTACTTC.

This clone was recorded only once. The CDR3 sequence is CASSVGGGSAEAFF. The CDR3 DNA sequence: TGTGCCAGCAGCGTAGGAGGGGGCTCAGCTGAAGCTTTCTTT. The chain recombines TRBV9 with TRBJ1-1; 7 bases fit TRBD1. The CDR3 sequence is 14 residues long. Germline V gene sequence: CDR1 SGDLS, CDR2 YYNGEE. With 0 bases clipped from V and 6 bases from J, the junction kept 5 bases outside the gene matches.

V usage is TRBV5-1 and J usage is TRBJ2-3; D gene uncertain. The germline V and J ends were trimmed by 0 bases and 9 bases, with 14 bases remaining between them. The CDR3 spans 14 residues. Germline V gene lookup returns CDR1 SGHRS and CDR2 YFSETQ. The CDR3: CASSLGSILVTQYF. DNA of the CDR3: TGCGCCAGCAGCTTGGGTAGTATCCTAGTAACGCAGTATTTT.

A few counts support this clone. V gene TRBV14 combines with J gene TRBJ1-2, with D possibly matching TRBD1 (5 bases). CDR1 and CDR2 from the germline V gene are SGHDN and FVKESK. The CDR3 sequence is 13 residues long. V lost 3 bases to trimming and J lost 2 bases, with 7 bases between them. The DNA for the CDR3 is TGTGCCAGCAGCCACCGGGGGAACTATGGCTACACCTTC. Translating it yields CASSHRGNYGYTF.

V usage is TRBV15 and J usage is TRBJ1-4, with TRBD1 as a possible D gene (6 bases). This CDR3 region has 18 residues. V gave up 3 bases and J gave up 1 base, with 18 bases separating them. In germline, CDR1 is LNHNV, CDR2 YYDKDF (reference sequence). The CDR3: CATSRPPRQAKTNEKLFF. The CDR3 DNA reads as TGTGCCACCAGCAGGCCACCGAGACAGGCTAAAACTAATGAAAAACTGTTTTTT.

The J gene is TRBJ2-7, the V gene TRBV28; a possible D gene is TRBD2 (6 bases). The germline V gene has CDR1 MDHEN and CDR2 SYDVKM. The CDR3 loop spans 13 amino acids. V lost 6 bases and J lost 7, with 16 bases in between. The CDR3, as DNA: TGTGCCAGCAGACCTACTCGGACTACGGAGCAGTACTTC. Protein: CASRPTRTTEQYF.

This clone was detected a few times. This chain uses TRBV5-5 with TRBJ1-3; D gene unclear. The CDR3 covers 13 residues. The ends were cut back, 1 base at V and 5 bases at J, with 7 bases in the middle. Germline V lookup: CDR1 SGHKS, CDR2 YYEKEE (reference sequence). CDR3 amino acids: CASSLKLRNTIYF. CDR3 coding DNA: TGTGCCAGCAGCTTGAAGTTGAGAAACACCATATATTTT.

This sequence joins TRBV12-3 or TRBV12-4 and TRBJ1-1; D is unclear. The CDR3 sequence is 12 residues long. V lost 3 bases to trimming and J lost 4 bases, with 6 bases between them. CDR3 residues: CASSFILTEAFF. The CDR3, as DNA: TGTGCCAGCAGTTTTATCCTCACTGAAGCTTTCTTT.

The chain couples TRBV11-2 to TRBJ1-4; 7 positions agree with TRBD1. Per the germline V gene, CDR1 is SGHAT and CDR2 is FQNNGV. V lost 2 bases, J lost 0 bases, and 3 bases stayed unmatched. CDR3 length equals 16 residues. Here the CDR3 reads CASSLFQGATNEKLFF. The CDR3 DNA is TGTGCCAGCAGCTTATTCCAGGGGGCAACTAATGAAAAACTGTTTTTT.

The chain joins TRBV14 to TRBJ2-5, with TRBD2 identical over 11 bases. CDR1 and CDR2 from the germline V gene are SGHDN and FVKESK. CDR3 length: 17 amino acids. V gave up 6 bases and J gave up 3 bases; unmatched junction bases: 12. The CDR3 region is CASRPRTSGGTKETQYF. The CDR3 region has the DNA TGTGCCAGCAGGCCAAGAACTAGCGGGGGCACGAAAGAGACCCAGTACTTC.

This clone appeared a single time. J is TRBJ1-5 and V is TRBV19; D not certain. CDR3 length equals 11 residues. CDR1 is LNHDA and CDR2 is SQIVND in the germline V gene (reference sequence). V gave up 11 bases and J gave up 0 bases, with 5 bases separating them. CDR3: CAGYSNQPQHF. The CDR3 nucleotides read TGTGCCGGTTATAGCAATCAGCCCCAGCATTTT. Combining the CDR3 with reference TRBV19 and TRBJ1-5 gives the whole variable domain DGGITQSPKYLFRKEGQNVTLSCEQNLNHDAMYWYRQDPGQGLRLIYYSQIVNDFQKGDIAEGYSVSREKKESFPLTVTSAQKNPTAFYLCAGYSNQPQHFGDGTRLSIL.

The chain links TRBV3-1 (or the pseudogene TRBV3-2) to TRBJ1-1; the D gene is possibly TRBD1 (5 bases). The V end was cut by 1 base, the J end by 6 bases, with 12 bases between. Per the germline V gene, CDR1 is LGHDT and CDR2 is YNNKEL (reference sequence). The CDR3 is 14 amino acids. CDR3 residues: CASSQARRGAEAFF. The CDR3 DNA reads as TGTGCCAGCAGCCAAGCTCGTCGGGGGGCTGAAGCTTTCTTT.

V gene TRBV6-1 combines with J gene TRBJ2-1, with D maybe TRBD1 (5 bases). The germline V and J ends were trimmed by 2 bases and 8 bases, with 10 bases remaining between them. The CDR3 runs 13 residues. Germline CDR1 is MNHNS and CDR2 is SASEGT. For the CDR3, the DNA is TGTGCCAGCAGTGAAAGGGGCTGGGATGAGCAGTTCTTC. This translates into CASSERGWDEQFF.

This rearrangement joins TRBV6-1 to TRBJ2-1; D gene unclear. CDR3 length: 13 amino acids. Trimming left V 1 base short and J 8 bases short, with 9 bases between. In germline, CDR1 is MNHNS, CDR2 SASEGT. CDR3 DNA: TGTGCCAGCAGTGAAGAAGGACGGGATGAGCAGTTCTTC. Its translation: CASSEEGRDEQFF.